This is a list of T cell receptor beta chains from one sample in a study of blood T cell repertoires in COVID-19. Repertoires were generated with immunoSEQ multiplex PCR, while TCRdb's copy carries only in-frame clones and drops some. The table lists approximately 69,000 clones, over 80% of them singletons. Sample: peripheral blood. These receptors were taken from a woman aged 55-69 years with acute or convalescent COVID-19. Each CDR3 is given with its conserved first and last residue. D genes are given only for firm matches. Rows give clone size only sometimes, using once, few, many, or a class for an expanded clone.

j_gene | abundance | v_gene | d_gene | CDR3aa | CDR3nt
TRBJ1-5 | . | TRBV19 | TRBD1 | CASRKDRAGNQPQHF | TGTGCCAGTAGGAAAGACAGGGCGGGCAATCAGCCCCAGCATTTT
TRBJ2-2 | . | TRBV28 | . | CASSSPRGARGTGELFF | TGTGCCAGCAGTTCCCCACGGGGGGCGCGTGGCACCGGGGAGCTGTTTTTT
TRBJ1-1 | . | TRBV9 | TRBD1 | CASSVTGGTEAFF | TGTGCCAGCAGCGTAACAGGGGGCACTGAAGCTTTCTTT
TRBJ2-3 | . | TRBV7-2 | TRBD2 | CASSQGGPRVGDTQYF | TGTGCCAGCAGCCAGGGAGGGCCTAGGGTTGGAGATACGCAGTATTTT
TRBJ1-5 | . | TRBV27 | TRBD1 | CASSPTGVGGNQPQHF | TGTGCCAGCAGCCCTACAGGGGTAGGCGGCAATCAGCCCCAGCATTTT
TRBJ2-7 | . | TRBV6-1 | . | CASSEDFYEQYF | TGTGCCAGCAGTGAGGACTTCTACGAGCAGTACTTC
TRBJ1-1 | . | TRBV4-1 | . | CASSQGRQLSGGAFF | TGCGCCAGCAGCCAAGGGCGCCAGCTCTCGGGTGGAGCTTTCTTT
TRBJ1-1 | . | TRBV28 | . | CASSPPTVVVAEAFF | TGTGCCAGCAGTCCCCCCACAGTGGTTGTCGCTGAAGCTTTCTTT
TRBJ2-5 | . | TRBV10-3 | TRBD2 | CAIASHRGGKQETQYF | TGTGCCATCGCCAGCCACCGGGGGGGGAAACAAGAGACCCAGTACTTC
TRBJ2-7 | . | TRBV2 | TRBD1 | CASSEALGQDYEQYF | TGTGCCAGCAGTGAAGCGCTAGGACAGGACTACGAGCAGTACTTC
TRBJ1-2 | few | TRBV10-3 | . | CAISENPVGVYGYTF | TGTGCCATCAGTGAGAACCCGGTCGGGGTCTATGGCTACACCTTC
TRBJ2-3 | . | TRBV5-1 | . | CASSLNKLDWATDTQYF | TGCGCCAGCAGCCTTAACAAACTAGATTGGGCCACAGATACGCAGTATTTT
TRBJ1-1 | few | TRBV28 | . | CASSLVGRGLNTEAFF | TGTGCCAGCAGTTTGGTAGGCAGGGGCCTGAACACTGAAGCTTTCTTT
TRBJ1-1 | . | TRBV6-1 | . | CASSEAPTRGEAFF | TGTGCCAGCAGTGAAGCACCTACAAGGGGTGAAGCTTTCTTT
TRBJ2-3 | few | TRBV7-3 | . | CASSLVQTDTQYF | TGTGCCAGCAGCTTAGTACAGACAGATACGCAGTATTTT
TRBJ2-2 | . | TRBV7-3 | TRBD1 | CASSGNRGPATGELFF | TGTGCCAGCAGCGGAAACAGGGGACCGGCGACCGGGGAGCTGTTTTTT
TRBJ2-7 | . | TRBV29-1 | TRBD2 | CSVTRIAGSYEQYF | TGCAGCGTTACGAGAATAGCGGGATCCTACGAGCAGTACTTC
TRBJ1-4 | few | TRBV7-9 | TRBD1 | CASSLRQGGNEKLFF | TGTGCCAGCAGCTTAAGACAGGGGGGTAATGAAAAACTGTTTTTT
TRBJ1-3 | few | TRBV10-3 | TRBD1 | CAILQGEDTIYF | TGTGCCATCCTGCAGGGGGAGGACACCATATATTTT
TRBJ1-2 | few | TRBV14 | TRBD1 | CASSQVGQRNYGYTF | TGTGCCAGCAGCCAAGTGGGACAGAGAAACTATGGCTACACCTTC
TRBJ2-7 | once | TRBV5-1 | TRBD1 | CASSLEGQGLYEQYF | TGCGCCAGCAGCTTGGAGGGACAGGGACTATACGAGCAGTACTTC
TRBJ1-4 | once | TRBV30 | . | CAWSAQGQMDEKLFF | TGTGCCTGGAGCGCACAAGGACAGATGGATGAAAAACTGTTTTTT
TRBJ2-7 | few | TRBV27 | . | CASRSGGAQAREQYF | TGTGCCAGCAGGTCGGGCGGGGCTCAAGCAAGGGAGCAGTACTTC
TRBJ1-2 | . | TRBV7-9 | TRBD1 | CASSSRDSDYGYTF | TGTGCCAGCAGCTCGAGGGACAGTGACTATGGCTACACCTTC
TRBJ1-1 | once | TRBV4-1 | TRBD1 | CASSQGPTGAPEAFF | TGCGCCAGCAGCCAAGGACCCACAGGGGCCCCTGAAGCTTTCTTT
TRBJ1-2 | . | TRBV6-5 | TRBD1 | CASSYRGQGVYGYTF | TGTGCCAGCAGTTACCGTGGACAGGGGGTCTATGGCTACACCTTC